One and the same sample provided the 28 T cell receptor beta chains below, sequenced in a study of T cells in Graves' hyperthyroidism and ophthalmopathy. RNA transcripts gave rise to amplified TCR beta CDR3 regions. First-round RT-PCR targeting the TCR CDR3 was performed with the HTBI primer set. In TCRdb, the multiplex PCR reads were re-called with MiXCR into one record per CDR3 protein. This table has hundreds of thousands of distinct CDR3 sequences, approximately 25% appearing once. The sequenced sample consisted of blood. Every receptor here comes from a woman aged 25 to 39 with Graves' ophthalmopathy.

V and J are TRBV28 and TRBJ1-5; 7 bases line up with TRBD1. From germline, CDR1 is MDHEN and CDR2 SYDVKM. The CDR3 is 16 residues long. V lost 9 bases to trimming and J lost 3 bases; unmatched junction nucleotides: 14. The CDR3 DNA reads TGTGCCAGTTACAGGGGCGCCCCTCCCTCCAATCAGCCCCAGCATTTT. This gives the protein CASYRGAPPSNQPQHF.

This clonotype occurred many times. The V gene is TRBV3-1, the J gene TRBJ1-1; no definite D call. Trimming removed 0 bases at V and 3 bases at J, with 2 bases between. In germline, CDR1 is LGHDT, CDR2 YNNKEL (reference sequence). This CDR3 contains 12 residues. The CDR3 spells CASSQDYTEAFF. CDR3 DNA sequence: TGTGCCAGCAGCCAAGATTACACTGAAGCTTTCTTT. Complete variable domain (other parts from reference TRBV3-1 and TRBJ1-1): DTAVSQTPKYLVTQMGNDKSIKCEQNLGHDTMYWYKQDSKKFLKIMFSYNNKELIINETVPNRFSPKSPDKAHLNLHINSLELGDSAVYFCASSQDYTEAFFGQGTRLTVV.

This clonotype was seen many times. The J gene is TRBJ1-5, the V gene TRBV12-3 or TRBV12-4; D is perhaps TRBD1 (6 bases). Trimming took 7 bases from V and 4 from J, leaving 17 bases between them. The CDR3 totals 15 residues. CDR3 coding DNA: TGTGCCAGCACGAAGGGGGGTCTGGAAAATCAGCCCCAGCATTTT. This encodes CASTKGGLENQPQHF.

This clonotype was detected ten times or more. The chain has TRBV19 and TRBJ1-1; 7 bases map to TRBD1. CDR3 length: 14 residues. The V gene end was trimmed by 5 bases and the J gene end by 4 bases; junction bases not matched to a gene: 7. From germline, CDR1 is LNHDA and CDR2 SQIVND (reference sequence). This CDR3 is CASSATGPGTEAFF. DNA of the CDR3: TGTGCCAGTAGTGCGACAGGGCCGGGCACTGAAGCTTTCTTT. The full variable domain, in which reference TRBV19 and TRBJ1-1 provide the parts outside the CDR3, is DGGITQSPKYLFRKEGQNVTLSCEQNLNHDAMYWYRQDPGQGLRLIYYSQIVNDFQKGDIAEGYSVSREKKESFPLTVTSAQKNPTAFYLCASSATGPGTEAFFGQGTRLTVV.

This clonotype was seen a handful of times. This rearrangement joins TRBV7-2 to TRBJ1-1; 12 bases fit TRBD1. V gave up 0 bases and J gave up 6 bases; unmatched junction bases: 5. This CDR3 contains 16 residues. The germline V gene encodes CDR1 SGHTA and CDR2 FQGNSA. In DNA, the CDR3 is TGTGCCAGCAGCTTAGCGCCGGGACAGGGGGCACCTGAAGCTTTCTTT. Its translation: CASSLAPGQGAPEAFF.

There are many counts of this clonotype. This chain uses TRBV20-1 with TRBJ2-5; 10 bases match TRBD1. Germline V CDR1 and CDR2: DFQATT, SNEGSKA (reference sequence). The CDR3 is 16 residues long. J was trimmed by 6 bases and V by 0 bases; bases with no gene match: 10. CDR3 sequence (DNA): TGCAGTGCTAGAGAACTCCCGGGACAGGGGCCCAAGACCCAGTACTTC. Translated: CSARELPGQGPKTQYF.

This clonotype was seen at least ten times. The rearrangement joins TRBV30 to TRBJ2-5; 7 bases map to TRBD1. The CDR3 spans 16 residues. V lost 1 base and J lost 5; bases outside the gene matches: 13. CDR1 and CDR2 (germline): GTSNPN, SVGIG (reference sequence). CDR3 sequence: CAWSAPPTGWRETQYF. CDR3 DNA: TGTGCCTGGAGTGCCCCACCGACAGGGTGGAGGGAGACCCAGTACTTC.

In its sample, this clonotype was seen many times. This chain uses TRBV6-5 with TRBJ1-3; D unresolved. Germline V gives CDR1 MNHEY, CDR2 SVGAGI. V lost 0 bases and J 6 bases, leaving 15 bases between the germline ends. The CDR3 runs to 16 residues. The chain's CDR3 is CASSYSSAPVQNTIYF. CDR3 bases: TGTGCCAGCAGTTACTCCTCGGCCCCGGTCCAAAACACCATATATTTT.

This clonotype occurred many times. The V gene is TRBV24-1, the J gene TRBJ1-1; 10 positions agree with TRBD1. Trimming cost V 4 bases and J 7 bases; bases outside gene matches: 2. The germline CDR1 and CDR2 sequences are KGHDR and SFDVKD. The CDR3 has 13 amino acids. Here the CDR3 reads CATSDRTGGEAFF. The CDR3, as DNA: TGTGCCACCAGTGACCGGACAGGGGGTGAAGCTTTCTTT.

This clonotype appeared many times. The V gene is TRBV4-1, the J gene TRBJ1-3; 7 bases line up with TRBD1. CDR3 size: 15 residues. Germline CDR1 and CDR2: MGHRA and YSYEKL. The trim removed 5 bases at V and 4 bases at J, leaving 8 bases unmatched. As DNA, the CDR3 is TGCGCCAGCAGCGGGACAGACGAAGCGGGAAACACCATATATTTT. As protein: CASSGTDEAGNTIYF.

This clonotype was found many times. The chain recombines TRBV28 with TRBJ1-1, with 7 bases aligning to TRBD1. The germline CDR1 and CDR2 sequences are MDHEN and SYDVKM. V was pared by 6 bases and J by 2 bases, with 3 bases of the junction left unmatched. The CDR3 runs 13 residues. The chain's CDR3 is CASRDRFNTEAFF. In DNA form, the CDR3 reads TGTGCCAGCAGGGACAGGTTTAACACTGAAGCTTTCTTT.

This clonotype has a count of ten or more. CDR3 nucleotides: TGCAGTACAATTACAGGGCCGGAGACCCAGTACTTC. It is translated as CSTITGPETQYF. The chain couples TRBV20-1 to TRBJ2-5, with D tentatively TRBD1 (6 bases). The CDR3 is 12 residues long. Germline V gives CDR1 DFQATT, CDR2 SNEGSKA (reference sequence). V lost 8 bases and J 5 bases, leaving 15 bases between the germline ends.

This clonotype showed up just a few times. This chain links TRBV30 with TRBJ2-5, with D perhaps matching TRBD2 (5 bases). The V gene lost 0 bases and the J gene lost 2 bases, with 10 bases spanning the gap. Germline CDR1 reads GTSNPN; CDR2 reads SVGIG (reference sequence). The CDR3 is 14 amino acids. The CDR3 nucleotides read TGTGCCTGGAGTGTACTAGAAGGGCAAGAGACCCAGTACTTC. Protein product: CAWSVLEGQETQYF.

The chain joins TRBV3-1 to TRBJ1-5; 7 bases fit TRBD1. The CDR3 is made up of 14 amino acids. The ends lost 3 bases at V and 5 bases at J; junction bases unmatched: 4. Germline V CDR1 and CDR2: LGHDT, YNNKEL (reference sequence). As DNA, the CDR3 is TGTGCCAGCAGCCAGACAGGGACTGATCAGCCCCAGCATTTT. Amino acids: CASSQTGTDQPQHF.

V gene TRBV6-1 combines with J gene TRBJ1-5; D unclear. V dropped 5 bases and J dropped 6 bases, with 14 bases sitting between them. Germline CDR1 is MNHNS and CDR2 is SASEGT. This CDR3 has 14 residues. CDR3 amino acids: CASSPGSVRQPQHF. The CDR3 DNA sequence: TGTGCCAGCAGTCCAGGATCGGTGCGTCAGCCCCAGCATTTT.

The chain uses TRBV12-3 or TRBV12-4 and TRBJ1-1; tentative D call: TRBD1 (6 bases). V gave up 6 bases and J gave up 0 bases, with 17 bases separating them. The CDR3 spans 16 residues. In DNA form, the CDR3 reads TGTGCCAGCAGGGCCTGGGACATAAAGATGAACACTGAAGCTTTCTTT. It is translated as CASRAWDIKMNTEAFF.

At least ten counts were recorded for this clonotype. The V and J genes are TRBV19 and TRBJ1-5, with a tentative D call TRBD1 (5 bases). CDR1 is LNHDA, CDR2 SQIVND, per germline (reference sequence). This CDR3 is built from 14 residues. The V gene lost 5 bases and the J gene lost 4 bases, with 12 bases spanning the gap. The DNA for the CDR3 is TGTGCCAGTAGTTTCCGGGACGGTAATCAGCCCCAGCATTTT. It encodes CASSFRDGNQPQHF.

This clonotype was counted ten times or more. J is TRBJ2-7 and V is TRBV24-1; a weak D match, TRBD2 (6 bases). This CDR3 has 12 amino acids. The V end was cut by 4 bases, the J end by 3 bases, with 6 bases between. CDR1 is KGHDR, CDR2 SFDVKD, per germline. Written as DNA, the CDR3 is TGTGCCACCAGTGAAGCGGGCTACGAGCAGTACTTC. Translating it yields CATSEAGYEQYF.

This clonotype has only a few counts. The chain joins TRBV20-1 to TRBJ2-5; the D gene is possibly TRBD2 (5 bases). The germline V gene has CDR1 DFQATT and CDR2 SNEGSKA (reference sequence). V was clipped by 5 bases and J by 4 bases, with 5 bases between them. This CDR3 has 10 residues. The CDR3, as DNA: TGCAGTGCTGGACTAGAGACCCAGTACTTC. The encoded protein is CSAGLETQYF.

This clonotype was seen repeatedly, ten times or more. This sequence joins TRBV7-3 and TRBJ2-7; maybe TRBD2 (6 bases). V gave up 5 bases and J gave up 5 bases, with 22 bases separating them. The CDR3 covers 16 residues. Germline CDR1 reads SGHTA; CDR2 reads FQGTGA. CDR3 sequence: CASSPKWGDNWDEQYF. The DNA for the CDR3 is TGTGCCAGCAGCCCCAAATGGGGGGATAATTGGGACGAGCAGTACTTC. Based on the CDR3 plus reference TRBV7-3 and TRBJ2-7, the full variable domain is GAGVSQTPSNKVTEKGKYVELRCDPISGHTALYWYRQSLGQGPEFLIYFQGTGAADDSGLPNDRFFAVRPEGSVSTLKIQRTERGDSAVYLCASSPKWGDNWDEQYFGPGTRLTVT.

At least ten counts were recorded for this clonotype. An end of the junction differs from the germline gene, which may be a read error. The gene calls are TRBV6-2 or TRBV6-3 and TRBJ1-1, with a tentative D call TRBD1 (5 bases). From germline, CDR1 is MNHEY and CDR2 SVGEGT. The CDR3 totals 13 residues. CDR3 protein: CAGSLTGNTEAFF. In nucleotides, the CDR3 is TGTGCCGGCAGTCTAACAGGGAACACTGAAGCTTTCTTT.

This clonotype was seen many times. This chain joins TRBV7-8 and TRBJ2-2; possibly TRBD1 for D (6 bases). Germline V gives CDR1 SGHVS, CDR2 FQNEAQ. The CDR3 extends over 16 amino acids. The ends were cut back, 5 bases at V and 2 bases at J, with 15 bases in the middle. In DNA form, the CDR3 reads TGTGCCAGCAGCCCGAACAGGGTGGGAAACACCGGGGAGCTGTTTTTT. This sequence encodes CASSPNRVGNTGELFF.

This clonotype was detected a few times. This rearrangement joins TRBV15 to TRBJ1-2; TRBD1 agrees at 7 bases. The CDR3 is made up of 13 amino acids. Germline lookup yields CDR1 LNHNV and CDR2 YYDKDF (reference sequence). The V and J ends lost 3 bases and 8 bases, in that order; junction bases with no gene match: 6. CDR3 sequence (DNA): TGTGCCACCAGCAGGGCTCGGGACAGCGGCTACACCTTC. It yields the protein CATSRARDSGYTF. The full variable domain, its missing parts supplied by reference TRBV15 and TRBJ1-2, is DAMVIQNPRYQVTQFGKPVTLSCSQTLNHNVMYWYQQKSSQAPKLLFHYYDKDFNNEADTPDNFQSRRPNTSFCFLDIRSPGLGDTAMYLCATSRARDSGYTFGSGTRLTVV.

At least ten counts were recorded for this clonotype. The genes are TRBV28 and TRBJ1-3; D perhaps matches TRBD1 (5 bases). The V end lost 5 bases, the J end lost 2 bases, and 19 bases lay between the germline ends. Germline assignment: CDR1 MDHEN and CDR2 SYDVKM. The CDR3 loop spans 17 amino acids. CDR3 loop: CASSLQTGTGTGNTIYF. CDR3 nucleotide sequence: TGTGCCAGCAGTCTCCAAACGGGGACTGGAACTGGAAACACCATATATTTT.

This clonotype has a count of ten or more. The V and J genes are TRBV3-1 and TRBJ2-6; D remains ambiguous. V lost 4 bases and J lost 2, with 6 bases in between. This CDR3 contains 14 residues. The germline V gene has CDR1 LGHDT and CDR2 YNNKEL (reference sequence). DNA for the CDR3: TGTGCCAGCAGCCCCCTTCCTGGGGCCAACGTCCTGACTTTC. Translated: CASSPLPGANVLTF.

This chain's CDR3 is CASSLGHVETQYF. CDR3 nucleotides: TGTGCCAGCAGCTTAGGACATGTGGAGACCCAGTACTTC. J is TRBJ2-5 and V is TRBV7-8; D ambiguous. Germline V gene sequence: CDR1 SGHVS, CDR2 FQNEAQ. CDR3 length equals 13 residues. V dropped 1 base and J dropped 5 bases, with 8 bases sitting between them.

This clonotype was found many times. The chain couples TRBV6-2 or TRBV6-3 to TRBJ2-5; possibly TRBD1 for D (5 bases). Trimming took 6 bases from V and 5 from J, leaving 13 bases between them. The length of the CDR3 is 13 residues. Germline V lookup: CDR1 MNHEY, CDR2 SVGEGT. The CDR3 is CASRWTWTETQYF. For the CDR3, the DNA is TGTGCCAGCAGGTGGACATGGACGGAGACCCAGTACTTC.

This clonotype was observed many times. J is TRBJ2-7 and V is TRBV4-2; TRBD2 matches at 10 bases. Unmatched junction bases numbered 8, after V lost 0 bases and J lost 3 bases. Germline V gene sequence: CDR1 LGHNA, CDR2 YNFKEQ. The CDR3 runs to 17 residues. Written as DNA, the CDR3 is TGTGCCAGCAGCCAAGATGCCGCTAGCGGGGGAGACTACGAGCAGTACTTC. It yields the protein CASSQDAASGGDYEQYF.